This paragraph reports one TCR beta chain. The source of the sample is a study of shared T cell receptors in the human thymus. This CDR3 is 15 amino acids long. Germline values: CDR1 SGHRS, CDR2 YFSETQ. This table comes from immunoSEQ multiplex PCR, and its TCRdb copy is limited to in-frame clones, with some not included. The sample holds some 640,000 clones, approximately 89% seen once. These sequences were also reported in another study, on human thymus T cells.

The specimen sequenced was thymocytes. The chain combines TRBV5-1 with TRBJ2-5; D call uncertain. The assigned J gene may be wrong: the sequence end matches TRBJ2-7 better. The TCR originated in a boy younger than two with a congenital heart defect. Written as DNA, the CDR3 is TGCGCCAGCAGCTTGGACCCTGGAAGAAACTACGAGCAGTACTTC. Translation gives CASSLDPGRNYEQYF.